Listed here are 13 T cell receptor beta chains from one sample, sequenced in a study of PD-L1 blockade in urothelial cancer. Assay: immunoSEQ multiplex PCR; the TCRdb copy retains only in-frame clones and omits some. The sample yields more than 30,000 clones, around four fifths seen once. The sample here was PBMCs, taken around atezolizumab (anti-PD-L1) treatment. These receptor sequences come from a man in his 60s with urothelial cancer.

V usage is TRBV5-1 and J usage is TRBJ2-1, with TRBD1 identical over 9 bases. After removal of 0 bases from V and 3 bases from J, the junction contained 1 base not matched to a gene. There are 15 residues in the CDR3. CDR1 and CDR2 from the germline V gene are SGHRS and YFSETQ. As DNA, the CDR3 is TGCGCCAGCAGCTTGGGGGACAGGGACTACAATGAGCAGTTCTTC. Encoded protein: CASSLGDRDYNEQFF.

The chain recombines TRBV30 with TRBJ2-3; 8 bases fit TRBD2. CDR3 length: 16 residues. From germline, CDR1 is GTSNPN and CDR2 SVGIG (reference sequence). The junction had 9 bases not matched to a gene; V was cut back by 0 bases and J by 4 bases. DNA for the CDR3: TGTGCCTGGAGTGTAAGACTAGCGATGCAGGCAGATACGCAGTATTTT. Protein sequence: CAWSVRLAMQADTQYF.

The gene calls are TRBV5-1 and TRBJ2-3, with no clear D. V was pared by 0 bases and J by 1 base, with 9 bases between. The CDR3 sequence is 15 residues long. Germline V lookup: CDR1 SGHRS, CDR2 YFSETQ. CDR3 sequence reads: CASSLGGSGTDTQYF. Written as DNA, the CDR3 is TGCGCCAGCAGCTTGGGAGGTAGTGGCACAGATACGCAGTATTTT. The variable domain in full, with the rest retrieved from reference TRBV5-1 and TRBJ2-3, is KAGVTQTPRYLIKTRGQQVTLSCSPISGHRSVSWYQQTPGQGLQFLFEYFSETQRNKGNFPGRFSGRQFSNSRSEMNVSTLELGDSALYLCASSLGGSGTDTQYFGPGTRLTVL.

In DNA form, the CDR3 reads TGTGCCAGCAGTGGGGTAGGGGCAGGGCAAGAGACCCAGTACTTC. Amino acid sequence: CASSGVGAGQETQYF. The J gene is TRBJ2-5, the V gene TRBV2; D perhaps matches TRBD1 (5 bases). The CDR3 is made up of 15 amino acids. With 4 bases removed from V and 2 bases from J, the gap between germline ends came to 14 bases. Germline values: CDR1 SNHLY, CDR2 FYNNEI.

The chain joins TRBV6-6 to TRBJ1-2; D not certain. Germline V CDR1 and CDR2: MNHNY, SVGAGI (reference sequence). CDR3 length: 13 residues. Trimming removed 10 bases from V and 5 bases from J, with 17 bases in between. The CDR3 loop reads CATEAPPLYGYTF. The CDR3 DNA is TGTGCCACCGAGGCCCCCCCCCTATATGGCTACACCTTC.

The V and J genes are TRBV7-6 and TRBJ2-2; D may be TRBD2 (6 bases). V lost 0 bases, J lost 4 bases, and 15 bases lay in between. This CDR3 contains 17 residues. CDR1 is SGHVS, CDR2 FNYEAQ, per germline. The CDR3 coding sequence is TGTGCCAGCAGCTTAGCGCTCGGGGGATGGGGCACCGGGGAGCTGTTTTTT. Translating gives CASSLALGGWGTGELFF.

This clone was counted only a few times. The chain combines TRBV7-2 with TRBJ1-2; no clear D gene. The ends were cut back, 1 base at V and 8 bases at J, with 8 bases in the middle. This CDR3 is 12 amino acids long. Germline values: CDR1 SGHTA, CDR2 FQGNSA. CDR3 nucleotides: TGTGCCAGCAGCTTAGGGACGGGGGGCTACACCTTC. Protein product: CASSLGTGGYTF.

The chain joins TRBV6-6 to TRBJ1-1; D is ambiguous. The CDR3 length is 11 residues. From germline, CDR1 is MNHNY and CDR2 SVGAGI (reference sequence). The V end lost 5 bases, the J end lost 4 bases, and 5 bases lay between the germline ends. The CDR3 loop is CASSRGTEAFF. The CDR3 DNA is TGTGCCAGCAGTCGGGGCACTGAAGCTTTCTTT.

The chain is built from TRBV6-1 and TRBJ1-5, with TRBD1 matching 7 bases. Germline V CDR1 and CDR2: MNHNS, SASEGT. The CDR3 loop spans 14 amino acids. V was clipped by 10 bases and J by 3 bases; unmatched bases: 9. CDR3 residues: CATYDRVYNQPQHF. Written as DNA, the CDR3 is TGTGCCACCTACGACAGGGTGTACAATCAGCCCCAGCATTTT.

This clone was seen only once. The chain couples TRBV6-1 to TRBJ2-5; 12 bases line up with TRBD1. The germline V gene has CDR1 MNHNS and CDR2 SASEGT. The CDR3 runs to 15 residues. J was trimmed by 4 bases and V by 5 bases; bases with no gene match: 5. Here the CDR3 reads CASSPGTGGRETQYF. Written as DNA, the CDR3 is TGTGCCAGCAGTCCCGGGACAGGGGGCAGAGAGACCCAGTACTTC.

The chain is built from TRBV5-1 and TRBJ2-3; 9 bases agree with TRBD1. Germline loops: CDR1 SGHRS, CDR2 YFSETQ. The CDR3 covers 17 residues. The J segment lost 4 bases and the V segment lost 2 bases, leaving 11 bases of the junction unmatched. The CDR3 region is CASSFPQGAYAADTQYF. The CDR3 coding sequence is TGCGCCAGCAGCTTCCCACAGGGGGCTTACGCCGCAGATACGCAGTATTTT.

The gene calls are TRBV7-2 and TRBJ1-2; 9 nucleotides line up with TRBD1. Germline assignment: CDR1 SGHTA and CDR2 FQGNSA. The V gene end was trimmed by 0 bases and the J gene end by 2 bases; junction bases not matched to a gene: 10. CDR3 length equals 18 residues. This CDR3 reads CASSLAGTGTFFNYGYTF. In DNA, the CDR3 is TGTGCCAGCAGCTTAGCGGGGACAGGGACGTTCTTCAACTATGGCTACACCTTC.

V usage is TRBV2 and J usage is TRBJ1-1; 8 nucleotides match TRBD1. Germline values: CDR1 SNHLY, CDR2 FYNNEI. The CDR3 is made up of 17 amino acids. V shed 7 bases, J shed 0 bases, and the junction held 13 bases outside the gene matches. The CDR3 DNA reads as TGTGCCAGCAAAATAATCAGGACAGGGATAATGAACACTGAAGCTTTCTTT. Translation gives CASKIIRTGIMNTEAFF.